The clone carrying this T cell receptor (beta chain) was detected a few times. Its antigen remains unidentified. The record originates from a study of T-cell reconstitution after alpha-beta-depleted transplantation in children. Study-level results: Newly produced T cells mostly accounted for T-cell counts and diversity one year post-transplant. The study traced high day-60 TCRbeta diversity in some patients to surviving recipient T cells and thymic progenitors.

Unique molecular identifiers were used in preparing the TCRbeta library. TCRdb reprocessed the PCR reads via MiXCR and lists one record per CDR3 protein. The profile shows some 290,000 distinct CDR3 sequences, around 20% of them singletons. The sequenced sample was PBMCs, mostly from graft donor cells, obtained 180 days after TCRalphabeta/CD19-depleted stem cell transplant. The sequence was collected from a male patient aged 5 to 17 who had a stem cell transplant for acute lymphoblastic leukemia, so the T cells may come from the graft donor.

CDR3 in DNA: TGTGCCAGCAGTTTCGGGACTGCTAGCAATGAGCAGTTCTTC. This codes for CASSFGTASNEQFF. The rearrangement uses TRBV12-3 or TRBV12-4 and TRBJ2-1; possible D gene TRBD2, 6 bases. Trimming took 3 bases from V and 6 from J, leaving 12 bases between them. The CDR3 loop spans 14 amino acids.